This paragraph reports one TCR beta chain. The sample belongs to a study of beta chain features in type 1 diabetes. About the study: Healthy donors, compared against patients, showed similar age, gender and cell yields.

Sequencing targeted expressed TCRB transcripts, as all isolated RNA had been reverse transcribed. Here immunoSEQ multiplex PCR was the method, and the copy in TCRdb shows in-frame clones only, minus some. The sample lists about 220,000 clones; roughly a tenth were seen once. Trimming shortened V by 0 bases and J by 2 bases, and 5 bases separated the two germline ends. The CDR3 contains 14 residues. Looked up from germline, CDR1 is GTSNPN and CDR2 is SVGIG (reference sequence). The source material was central memory CD4+ T cells from blood. This clonotype originated in a man younger than 30 in good health. This chain connects TRBV30 to TRBJ2-6; D remains unclear. The CDR3 loop is CAWSVKAGANVLTF. The CDR3 bases are TGTGCCTGGAGTGTAAAGGCTGGGGCCAACGTCCTGACTTTC. The whole variable domain, remainder taken from reference TRBV30 and TRBJ2-6, is SQTIHQWPATLVQPVGSPLSLECTVEGTSNPNLYWYRQAAGRGLQLLFYSVGIGQISSEVPQNLSASRPQDRQFILSSKKLLLSDSGFYLCAWSVKAGANVLTFGAGSRLTVL.